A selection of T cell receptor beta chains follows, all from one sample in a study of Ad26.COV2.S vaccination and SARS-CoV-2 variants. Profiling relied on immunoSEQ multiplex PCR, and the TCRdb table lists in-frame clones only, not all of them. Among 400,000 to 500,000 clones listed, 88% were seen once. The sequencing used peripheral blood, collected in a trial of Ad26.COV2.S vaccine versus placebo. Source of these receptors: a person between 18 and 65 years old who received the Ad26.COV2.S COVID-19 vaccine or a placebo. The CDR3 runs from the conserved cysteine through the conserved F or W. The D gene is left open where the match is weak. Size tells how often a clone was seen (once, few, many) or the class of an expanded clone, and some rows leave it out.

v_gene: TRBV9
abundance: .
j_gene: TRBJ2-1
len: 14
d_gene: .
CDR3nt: TGTGCCAGCAGCGGGAGAAGCTCCTACAATGAGCAGTTCTTC
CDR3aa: CASSGRSSYNEQFF

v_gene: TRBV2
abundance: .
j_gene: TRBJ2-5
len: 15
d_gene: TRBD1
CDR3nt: TGTGCCAGCACCGATACTCGACAGGGAACAGAGACCCAGTACTTC
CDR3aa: CASTDTRQGTETQYF

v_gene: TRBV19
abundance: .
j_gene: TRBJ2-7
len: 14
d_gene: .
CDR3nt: TGTGCCAGTAGTATAGAAACAGGGAGCTACGAGCAGTACTTC
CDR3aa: CASSIETGSYEQYF

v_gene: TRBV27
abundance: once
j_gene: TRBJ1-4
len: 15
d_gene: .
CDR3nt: TGTGCCAGCAGTTTAGAACCGGCGGCTAATGAAAAACTGTTTTTT
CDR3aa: CASSLEPAANEKLFF

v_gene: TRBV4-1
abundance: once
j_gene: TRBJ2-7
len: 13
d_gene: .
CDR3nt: TGCGCCAGCAGCCAATCACAGGGATACGAGCAGTACTTC
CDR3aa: CASSQSQGYEQYF

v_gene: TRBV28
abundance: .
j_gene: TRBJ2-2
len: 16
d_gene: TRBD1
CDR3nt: TGTGCCAGCAGTTTTCCCCAGACAGGGGGCTGGGGGGAGCTGTTTTTT
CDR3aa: CASSFPQTGGWGELFF

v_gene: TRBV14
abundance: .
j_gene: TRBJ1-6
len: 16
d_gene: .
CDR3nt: TGTGCCAGCAGCCAAGATCGTGAGACTTCACGCAAGACCCTCCACTTT
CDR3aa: CASSQDRETSRKTLHF

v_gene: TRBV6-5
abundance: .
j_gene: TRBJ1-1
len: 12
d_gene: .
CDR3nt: TGTGCCAGCTCGAGCGGTTACACTGAAGCTTTCTTT
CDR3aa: CASSSGYTEAFF

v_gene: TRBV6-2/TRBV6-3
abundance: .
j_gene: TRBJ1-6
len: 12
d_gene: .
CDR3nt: TGTGCCAGCAGTTCCCGGGATTCACCCCTCCACTTT
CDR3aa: CASSSRDSPLHF

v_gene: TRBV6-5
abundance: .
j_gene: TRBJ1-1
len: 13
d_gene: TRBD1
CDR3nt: TGTGCCAGCAACCCACAGGGGTACACTGAAGCTTTCTTT
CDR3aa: CASNPQGYTEAFF

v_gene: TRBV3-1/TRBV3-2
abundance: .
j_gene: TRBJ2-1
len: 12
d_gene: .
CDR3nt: TGTGCCAGCAGCCAAGAGACAACTGAGCAGTTCTTC
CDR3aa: CASSQETTEQFF

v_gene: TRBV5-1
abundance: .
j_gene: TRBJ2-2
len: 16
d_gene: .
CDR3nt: TGCGCCAGCAGCTTGGGACAGTTCGCGAACACCGGGGAGCTGTTTTTT
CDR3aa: CASSLGQFANTGELFF

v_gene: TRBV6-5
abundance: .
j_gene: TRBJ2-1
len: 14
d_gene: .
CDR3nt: TGTGCCAGCAGTTACAAGGGGGGGTACAATGAGCAGTTCTTC
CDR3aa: CASSYKGGYNEQFF

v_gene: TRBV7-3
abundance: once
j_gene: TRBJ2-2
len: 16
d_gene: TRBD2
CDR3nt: TGTGCCAGCAGCTTAAGGGGCGGGGGATACACCGGGGAGCTGTTTTTT
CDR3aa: CASSLRGGGYTGELFF

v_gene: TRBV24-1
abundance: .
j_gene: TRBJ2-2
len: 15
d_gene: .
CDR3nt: TGTGCCACCAGTGACCCGATGGCGGGCACCGGGGAGCTGTTTTTT
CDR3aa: CATSDPMAGTGELFF

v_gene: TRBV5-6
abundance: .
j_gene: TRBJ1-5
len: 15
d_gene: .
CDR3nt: TGTGCCAGCAGCTTAGGTAGGAATATCAATCAGCCCCAGCATTTT
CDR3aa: CASSLGRNINQPQHF